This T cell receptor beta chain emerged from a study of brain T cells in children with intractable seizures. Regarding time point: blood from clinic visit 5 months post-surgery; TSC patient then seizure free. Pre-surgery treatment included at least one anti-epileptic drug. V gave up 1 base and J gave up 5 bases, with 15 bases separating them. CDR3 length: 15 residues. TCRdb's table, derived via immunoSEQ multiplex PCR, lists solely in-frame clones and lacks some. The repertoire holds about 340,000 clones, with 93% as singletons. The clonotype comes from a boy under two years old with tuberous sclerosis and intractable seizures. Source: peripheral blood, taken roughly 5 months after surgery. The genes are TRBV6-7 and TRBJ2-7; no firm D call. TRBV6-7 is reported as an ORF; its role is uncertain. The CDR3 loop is CASSYCSTLHHEQYF. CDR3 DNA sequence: TGTGCCAGCAGTTACTGCTCCACCCTCCACCACGAGCAGTACTTC.